The next 28 T cell receptor beta chains were all read from a single sample in a study of T-cell memory formation after mild COVID-19. MiXCR was run by TCRdb on the 5' RACE reads, yielding one entry per CDR3 protein. The sample comprises more than 75,000 distinct CDR3 sequences, roughly 14% of which are singletons, and roughly 33% rests with the top ten. The sample consisted of PBMCs or a T cell subset sorted from them (not recorded which). These receptors were obtained from an adult woman who had mild COVID-19 (a few samples of this study predate the infection). Cell type and time point are not known.

The chain is built from TRBV28 and TRBJ2-3, with TRBD1 identical over 8 bases. Germline trimming cut 6 bases from V and 3 bases from J; bases unmatched to any gene: 14. Germline assignment: CDR1 MDHEN and CDR2 SYDVKM. This CDR3 has 17 residues. The CDR3 region has the DNA TGTGCCAGCAGCACCTGGAGCCTGACAGGGGATACAGATACGCAGTATTTT. As protein: CASSTWSLTGDTDTQYF.

The chain joins TRBV24-1 to TRBJ1-2; perhaps TRBD1 as D (6 bases). Germline V gene lookup returns CDR1 KGHDR and CDR2 SFDVKD. Trimming took off 5 bases at V and 4 bases at J, with 16 bases between the two ends. This CDR3 is 15 amino acids long. CDR3 sequence reads: CATSAGAWEIYGYTF. The CDR3 nucleotides read TGTGCCACCAGTGCGGGGGCCTGGGAGATCTATGGCTACACCTTC.

The V gene is TRBV7-8, the J gene TRBJ2-1; no definite D call. The CDR3 has 12 residues. Germline V gene sequence: CDR1 SGHVS, CDR2 FQNEAQ. Between the trimmed V and J ends, which lost 4 bases and 9 bases, there was a span of 10 bases. The CDR3: CASSSTGREQFF. The DNA for the CDR3 is TGTGCCAGCAGCTCTACTGGGCGTGAGCAGTTCTTC.

The chain recombines TRBV5-6 with TRBJ1-1; 7 bases are shared with TRBD1. Germline CDR1 is SGHDT and CDR2 is YYEEEE. The CDR3 has 12 amino acids. Trimming took 4 bases from V and 11 from J; bases not matched to a gene: 8. In DNA, the CDR3 is TGTGCCAGCAGCCTAACAGGGGCGAGGGCTTTCTTT. This translates into CASSLTGARAFF.

This sequence joins TRBV6-5 and TRBJ2-2; D perhaps matches TRBD1 (5 bases). In germline, CDR1 is MNHEY, CDR2 SVGAGI. The length of the CDR3 is 15 residues. V shed 0 bases and J shed 4 bases, with 9 bases lying between them. CDR3 DNA sequence: TGTGCCAGCAGTTACTCAGGGGTTCCCACCGGGGAGCTGTTTTTT. It specifies CASSYSGVPTGELFF.

A remark on this clonotype: A read error may account for a junction end that differs from germline. V usage is TRBV7-7 and J usage is TRBJ2-1, with TRBD2 identical over 11 bases. Germline CDR1 SSHAT, CDR2 FNYEAQ (reference sequence). The CDR3 is made up of 18 amino acids. CDR3 in DNA: TGTGCTAGCAGCTCACTCCCATGGGGGACTAGCGGAGGCAATGAGCAGTTCTTC. It encodes CASSSLPWGTSGGNEQFF.

In its sample, this clonotype was seen a few times. V usage is TRBV29-1 and J usage is TRBJ2-5; TRBD2 matches 9 bases. The CDR3 sequence is 15 residues long. The junction had 13 bases not matched to a gene; V was cut back by 6 bases and J by 5 bases. Germline CDR1 and CDR2: SQVTM and ANQGSEA. The CDR3 DNA reads as TGCAGCGTGTTGGGGGTTAGCGGGAGACACGAGACCCAGTACTTC. It is translated as CSVLGVSGRHETQYF.

This clonotype was seen ten or more times. The chain recombines TRBV14 with TRBJ2-7; 8 nucleotides match TRBD1. The CDR3 extends over 14 amino acids. The germline V gene has CDR1 SGHDN and CDR2 FVKESK. The J segment lost 3 bases and the V segment lost 2 bases, leaving 3 bases of the junction unmatched. CDR3 coding DNA: TGTGCCAGCAGCCAACAAACAGGGGGCTACGAGCAGTACTTC. The encoded protein is CASSQQTGGYEQYF.

The chain uses TRBV18 and TRBJ2-1; TRBD2 matches 7 bases. The V gene end was trimmed by 1 base and the J gene end by 6 bases; junction bases not matched to a gene: 12. Germline CDR1 KGHSH, CDR2 LQKENI. The CDR3 runs 17 residues. CDR3 sequence: CASSPREREGRSNEQFF. Here the CDR3 DNA reads TGTGCCAGCTCACCACGCGAAAGGGAGGGTCGTAGCAATGAGCAGTTCTTC.

This clonotype was recorded at least ten times. The gene calls are TRBV4-3 and TRBJ1-1, with D unresolved. The length of the CDR3 is 16 residues. The ends were cut back, 1 base at V and 1 base at J, with 13 bases in the middle. Germline CDR1 reads LGHNA; CDR2 reads YSLEER. DNA for the CDR3: TGCGCCAGCAGCCAAGGGTTGGTGGGAGGGAACACTGAAGCTTTCTTT. It translates to CASSQGLVGGNTEAFF.

This chain links TRBV12-3 or TRBV12-4 with TRBJ2-3; the D gene is possibly TRBD1 (6 bases). This CDR3 comprises 14 residues. V lost 6 bases, J lost 3 bases, and 13 bases lay in between. The CDR3 loop reads CASSQGQGTDTQYF. The CDR3 region has the DNA TGTGCCAGCAGCCAGGGGCAGGGAACAGATACGCAGTATTTT.

This rearrangement joins TRBV7-2 to TRBJ1-2, with D perhaps matching TRBD1 (5 bases). Per the germline V gene, CDR1 is SGHTA and CDR2 is FQGNSA. The V end was cut by 6 bases, the J end by 3 bases, with 14 bases between. This CDR3 comprises 14 residues. This CDR3 reads CASRAGPADYGYTF. As DNA, the CDR3 is TGTGCCAGCAGGGCAGGGCCTGCAGACTATGGCTACACCTTC.

This clonotype was picked up a small number of times. This chain connects TRBV7-9 to TRBJ1-5, with D unresolved. The CDR3 is 13 amino acids. The V end was cut by 5 bases, the J end by 0 bases, with 5 bases between. CDR1 and CDR2 (germline): SEHNR, FQNEAQ (reference sequence). CDR3 bases: TGTGCCAGCAGCCAGAATAGCAATCAGCCCCAGCATTTT. Protein: CASSQNSNQPQHF. Supplemented by reference TRBV7-9 and TRBJ1-5, the full variable domain reads DTGVSQNPRHKITKRGQNVTFRCDPISEHNRLYWYRQTLGQGPEFLTYFQNEAQLEKSRLLSDRFSAERPKGSFSTLEIQRTEQGDSAMYLCASSQNSNQPQHFGDGTRLSIL.

This clonotype was found a few times. The chain has TRBV11-2 and TRBJ2-1; 7 bases are a match to TRBD2. V gave up 5 bases and J gave up 9 bases; unmatched junction bases: 7. This CDR3 spans 13 amino acids. Germline V lookup: CDR1 SGHAT, CDR2 FQNNGV. The CDR3 nucleotides read TGTGCCAGCAGCCAGTCGACTAGCAGTGAGCAGTTCTTC. Its protein is CASSQSTSSEQFF.

This chain uses TRBV4-3 with TRBJ2-1, with TRBD2 as a possible D gene (5 bases). The CDR3 extends over 15 amino acids. Trimming left V 2 bases short and J 4 bases short, with 12 bases between. Germline lookup yields CDR1 LGHNA and CDR2 YSLEER. DNA of the CDR3: TGCGCCAGCAGCCAAAGCGGAAAGTTATACAATGAGCAGTTCTTC. Residues: CASSQSGKLYNEQFF.

In its sample, this clonotype was seen a few times. J is TRBJ2-7 and V is TRBV30; D not resolved. The germline V and J ends were trimmed by 7 bases and 2 bases, with 12 bases remaining between them. CDR3 length: 12 amino acids. Germline V gene data show CDR1 as GTSNPN and CDR2 as SVGIG (reference sequence). Here the CDR3 DNA reads TGTGCCTCGTTATTGTCGGCCTACGAGCAGTACTTC. Translating it yields CASLLSAYEQYF.

This clonotype was detected only a few times. DNA of the CDR3: TGCGCCAGCAGCTTGGACTTGGGACAGGGGGTCACCCCCTATGGCTACACCTTC. It translates to CASSLDLGQGVTPYGYTF. The rearrangement joins TRBV5-1 to TRBJ1-2; 11 bases are a match to TRBD1. The CDR3 runs 18 residues. Trimming at V came to 0 bases and at J to 4 bases, leaving 11 bases not matched to a gene. CDR1 and CDR2 (germline): SGHRS, YFSETQ.

This clonotype was found a few times. The chain is built from TRBV29-1 and TRBJ2-7; no definite D call. CDR3 length equals 13 residues. Trimming stripped 7 bases from V and 1 base from J, with 14 bases between. Germline assignment: CDR1 SQVTM and CDR2 ANQGSEA. For the CDR3, the DNA is TGCAGCGCCACGGCCGATCTTTCCTACGAGCAGTACTTC. Translation: CSATADLSYEQYF.

This clonotype was counted a few times. CDR3 in DNA: TGTGCCAGCAGCTTCAGTGGACTAGCGGGGGGGTATGAGCAGTTCTTC. Its translation: CASSFSGLAGGYEQFF. The rearrangement uses TRBV13 and TRBJ2-1; 15 nucleotides line up with TRBD2. J gave up 8 bases and V 3 bases, and 5 bases lay outside the gene matches. The CDR3 extends over 16 amino acids. Germline CDR1 is PRHDT and CDR2 is FYEKMQ (reference sequence).

The table lists this clonotype with a few counts. The rearrangement uses TRBV5-1 and TRBJ1-3; unclear D gene. Germline CDR1 reads SGHRS; CDR2 reads YFSETQ. CDR3 size: 14 residues. V dropped 3 bases and J dropped 0 bases, with 7 bases sitting between them. In nucleotides, the CDR3 is TGCGCCAGCAGCTGGGGAATCTCTGGAAACACCATATATTTT. It yields the protein CASSWGISGNTIYF.

This clonotype was picked up a small number of times. The rearrangement joins TRBV5-1 to TRBJ2-2, with D possibly matching TRBD1 (5 bases). V lost 7 bases, J lost 1 base, and 11 bases lay in between. CDR3 length equals 14 residues. In germline, CDR1 is SGHRS, CDR2 YFSETQ. The CDR3 sequence: CASGGAVNTGELFF. The CDR3 DNA reads as TGCGCCAGCGGTGGGGCCGTGAACACCGGGGAGCTGTTTTTT.

V is TRBV5-1 and J is TRBJ2-7; possible D gene TRBD1, 5 bases. This CDR3 region has 15 residues. Germline values: CDR1 SGHRS, CDR2 YFSETQ. Trimming pared 0 bases from V and 3 bases from J, leaving 13 bases between. The CDR3 loop reads CASSLVQGLNYEQYF. The CDR3 DNA is TGCGCCAGCAGCTTGGTCCAGGGTCTCAACTACGAGCAGTACTTC.

The chain links TRBV7-8 to TRBJ1-4; 10 bases line up with TRBD1. CDR3 length: 16 amino acids. Germline trimming cut 3 bases from V and 7 bases from J; bases unmatched to any gene: 8. Germline CDR1 SGHVS, CDR2 FQNEAQ. This CDR3 is CASSLRWTGGGEKLFF. The CDR3 DNA reads TGTGCCAGCAGCTTGCGCTGGACAGGGGGAGGTGAAAAACTGTTTTTT.

Concerning this clonotype itself: This may be a read error: a much more frequent sequence differs by one nucleotide. V and J are TRBV7-9 and TRBJ2-1; 7 nucleotides line up with TRBD2. Per the germline V gene, CDR1 is SEHNR and CDR2 is FQNEAQ (reference sequence). The ends lost 8 bases at V and 6 bases at J; junction bases unmatched: 13. The CDR3 sequence is 15 residues long. The CDR3 reads CASHTAGVGPNEQFF. CDR3 coding DNA: TGTGCCAGCCACACGGCGGGGGTAGGTCCCAATGAGCAGTTCTTC.

The V and J genes are TRBV9 and TRBJ2-3, with D unresolved. V lost 4 bases, J lost 1 base, and 7 bases lay in between. CDR3 length: 13 amino acids. Germline V gene sequence: CDR1 SGDLS, CDR2 YYNGEE. CDR3 sequence reads: CASSPIRTDTQYF. The CDR3 coding sequence is TGTGCCAGCAGCCCCATCCGCACAGATACGCAGTATTTT.

This clonotype was detected many times. This sequence joins TRBV4-1 and TRBJ2-2; tentative D call: TRBD2 (7 bases). Germline assignment: CDR1 MGHRA and CDR2 YSYEKL. The CDR3 has 16 residues. Trimming shortened V by 0 bases and J by 6 bases, and 14 bases separated the two germline ends. DNA for the CDR3: TGCGCCAGCAGCCAAGAACGGGGGGCGCTCCCCGGGGAGCTGTTTTTT. It encodes CASSQERGALPGELFF.

V gene TRBV25-1 combines with J gene TRBJ1-5; D call uncertain. The ends were cut back, 4 bases at V and 11 bases at J, with 12 bases in the middle. The CDR3 totals 12 residues. Germline-derived CDR1 and CDR2 are MGHDK and SYGVNS. The CDR3 DNA reads TGTGCCAGCAGTGCCGACGAAGGAGCCCAGCATTTT. Translating it yields CASSADEGAQHF.

The rearrangement uses TRBV9 and TRBJ1-2, with a weak D call TRBD1 (5 bases). The CDR3 runs 16 residues. V lost 2 bases and J 3 bases, leaving 17 bases between the germline ends. Looked up from germline, CDR1 is SGDLS and CDR2 is YYNGEE. This CDR3 is CASSVHRDGGDYGYTF. The CDR3 DNA reads TGTGCCAGCAGCGTGCACCGGGACGGGGGGGACTATGGCTACACCTTC.